What follows describes a single T cell receptor (beta chain). Its matching antigen is unknown. V trimming: 8 bases; J trimming: 3 bases; junction bases outside the gene matches: 8. CDR1 and CDR2 (germline): MNHEY, SMNVEV (reference sequence). The CDR3 loop spans 15 amino acids. The data derive from a study of cytomegalovirus exposure and HLA in healthy donors. Assay: immunoSEQ multiplex PCR; the TCRdb copy retains only in-frame clones and omits some. The data hold 200,000 or so clones, with roughly 80% observed a single time. Broader study findings: Researchers catalogued some 160 TCR beta chains as cytomegalovirus-associated. First-cohort TCR clusters were later found to tend to co-occur in the approximately 120 validation repertoires.

V usage is TRBV27 and J usage is TRBJ2-1, with 9 bases lining up with TRBD2. The receptor comes from a man between 18 and 29 years old in good health and CMV-seropositive. The source material was PBMCs. CDR3 sequence: CASFASGNIYNEQFF. The CDR3 coding sequence is TGTGCCAGCTTCGCTAGCGGGAATATCTACAATGAGCAGTTCTTC.